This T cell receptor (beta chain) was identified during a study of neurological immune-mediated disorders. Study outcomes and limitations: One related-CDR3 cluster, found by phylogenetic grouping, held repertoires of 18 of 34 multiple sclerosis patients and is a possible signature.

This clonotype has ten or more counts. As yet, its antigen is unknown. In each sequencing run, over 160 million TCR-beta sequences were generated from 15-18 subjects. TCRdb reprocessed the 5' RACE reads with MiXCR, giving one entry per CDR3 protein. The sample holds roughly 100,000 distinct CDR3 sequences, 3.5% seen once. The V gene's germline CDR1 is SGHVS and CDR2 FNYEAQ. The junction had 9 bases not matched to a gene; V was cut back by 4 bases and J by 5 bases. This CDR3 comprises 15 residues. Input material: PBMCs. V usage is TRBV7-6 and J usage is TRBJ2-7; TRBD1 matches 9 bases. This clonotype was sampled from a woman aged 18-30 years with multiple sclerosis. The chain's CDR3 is CASSSQDRGFDEQYF. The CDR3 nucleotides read TGTGCCAGCAGCTCCCAGGACAGGGGTTTCGACGAGCAGTACTTC.